This T cell receptor (beta chain) comes out of a study of CXCR3-negative and CXCR3-positive naive CD8 T cells. Turning to the study itself: The TRB read total, some 150 million, broke down to about 1.5 +/- 0.3 million reads per library.

General study results and limits: Diversity ran similarly high across both naive subsets but far lower in memory CD8+ cells.

Per germline, CDR1 LNHNV and CDR2 YYDKDF (reference sequence). The length of the CDR3 is 13 residues. Concerning this clonotype itself: Its antigen is undetermined.

UMI labels and 5' RACE were used to prepare the TRB cDNA libraries. One entry per CDR3 protein, without DNA, is what TCRdb gives after re-calling the 5' RACE reads. Its clone listing holds tens of thousands of distinct CDR3 sequences. Material for sequencing was memory CD8+ T cells from blood. This chain connects TRBV15 to TRBJ2-3. The origin of this receptor is a human donor in good health. Some clones in this sample may be carry-over from other donors' samples. The CDR3 spells CATSPLTRKTQYF.